These T cell receptor beta chains were read from a single sample in a study of long-term antiretroviral therapy in people with HIV. Produced via immunoSEQ multiplex PCR; TCRdb's table is partial and in-frame only. The table has tens of thousands of clones, 80% to 90% seen once; the top ten hold approximately 8%. This specimen consisted of unsorted PBMCs, obtained 3.2 years before starting antiretroviral therapy. These receptors came from a man aged 45-65 years with HIV. The CDR3 runs from the conserved cysteine through the conserved F or W. Each record gives: J gene, D gene, V gene, CDR3 DNA, CDR3 protein. A D gene is named only where the DNA matches it firmly.

>TRBJ2-4|-|TRBV6-5
TGTGCCAGCAGTCCCCCCGTTCCGGGCAAAAACATTCAGTACTTC
CASSPPVPGKNIQYF
>TRBJ1-4|TRBD1|TRBV7-8
TGTGCCAGCAGCTTAGCCCCACAGGGGGCAAAGGAAAAACTGTTTTTT
CASSLAPQGAKEKLFF
>TRBJ2-1|TRBD2|TRBV5-1
TGCGCCAGCAGCTTGGGCACTAGCGGGGGGACTGAGCAGTTCTTC
CASSLGTSGGTEQFF
>TRBJ2-3|-|TRBV5-1
TGCGCCAGCAGCTTCCGAGGACAGAAGGATACGCAGTATTTT
CASSFRGQKDTQYF
>TRBJ2-7|-|TRBV27
TGTGCCAGCAGTTTATCCCTTTACTACGAGCAGTACTTC
CASSLSLYYEQYF
>TRBJ2-2|-|TRBV30
TGTGCCTGGAGAGCCCGACTTAACACCGGGGAGCTGTTTTTT
CAWRARLNTGELFF
>TRBJ2-7|-|TRBV28
TGTGCCAGCACCAGCTTCCCCTACGAGCAGTACTTC
CASTSFPYEQYF
>TRBJ2-7|TRBD2|TRBV5-4
TGTGCCAGCAGCCGTACTAGCGGGAGTTACTACGAGCAGTACTTC
CASSRTSGSYYEQYF
>TRBJ2-7|-|TRBV6-5
TGTGCCAGCAGTTACTTGGGCCAGGGGCTTTCCTACGAGCAGTACTTC
CASSYLGQGLSYEQYF
>TRBJ2-5|-|TRBV21-1
TGTGCCAGCAGCACCATTGTTGAGATGCGGGAGCAAGAAGAGACCCAGTACTTC
CASSTIVEMREQEETQYF
>TRBJ2-7|TRBD2|TRBV13
TGTGCCAGCAGCACTCGGACTAGCGGGGACTACGAGCAGTACTTC
CASSTRTSGDYEQYF
>TRBJ1-3|-|TRBV19
TGTGCCAGTAGTATAGAGTTGGAGGGAAACACCATATATTTT
CASSIELEGNTIYF
>TRBJ1-3|-|TRBV11-2
TGTGCCAGCAGCTTTATTGTCGACACCATATATTTT
CASSFIVDTIYF
>TRBJ2-6|-|TRBV4-3
TGCGCCAGCAGCCAAGACCCGGGGGCCAACGTCCTGACTTTC
CASSQDPGANVLTF
>TRBJ1-2|-|TRBV10-3
TGTGCCATCAGTGAGTCGCTCGGAAGTATTTATGGCTACACCTTC
CAISESLGSIYGYTF